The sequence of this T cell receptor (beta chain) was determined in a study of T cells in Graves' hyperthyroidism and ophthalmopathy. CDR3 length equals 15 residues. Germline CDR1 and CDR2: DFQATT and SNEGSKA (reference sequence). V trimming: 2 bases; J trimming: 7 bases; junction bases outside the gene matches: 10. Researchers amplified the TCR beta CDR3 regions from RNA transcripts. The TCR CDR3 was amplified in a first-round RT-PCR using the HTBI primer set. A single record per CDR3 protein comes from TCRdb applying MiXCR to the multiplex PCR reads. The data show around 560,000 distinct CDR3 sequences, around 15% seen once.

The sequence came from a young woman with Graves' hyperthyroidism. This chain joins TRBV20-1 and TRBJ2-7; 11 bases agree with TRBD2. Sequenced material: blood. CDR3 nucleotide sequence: TGCAGTGCTAGATTAGCGGGAGGGGCGACGGGGGAGCAGTACTTC. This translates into CSARLAGGATGEQYF.